Below are 18 T cell receptor beta chains sequenced from a single sample in a study of shared clonotypes between healthy human individuals. As defined, naive CD8 cells were CD45RO-negative and positively selected for CCR7, with terminally differentiated effector memory CD45RA+ cells excluded. The method was immunoSEQ multiplex PCR; TCRdb's version includes in-frame clones alone and lacks a portion of them. The data show about 2 million clones, less than 95% seen once. Sequences were obtained from naive CD8+ T cells sorted from blood. The receptors here all came from a young man in good health.

This chain links TRBV7-9 with TRBJ2-7, with D perhaps being TRBD1 or TRBD2 (5 bases each). This CDR3 comprises 14 residues. Germline CDR1 SEHNR, CDR2 FQNEAQ (reference sequence). Trimming took 5 bases from V and 2 from J, leaving 13 bases between them. CDR3: CASSPLGGPYEQYF. The CDR3 DNA sequence: TGTGCCAGCAGCCCCCTTGGGGGACCCTACGAGCAGTACTTC.

With regard to this clone: The sample holds other DNA sequences that translate to the same CDR3. The V gene is TRBV28, the J gene TRBJ2-3; TRBD2 agrees at 9 bases. The CDR3 covers 16 residues. The germline V gene has CDR1 MDHEN and CDR2 SYDVKM. Trimming at V came to 3 bases and at J to 3 bases, leaving 7 bases not matched to a gene. The CDR3 here is CASSLGLAGITDTQYF. CDR3 nucleotides: TGTGCCAGCAGTTTGGGGCTAGCGGGAATTACAGATACGCAGTATTTT.

The V and J genes are TRBV7-6 and TRBJ1-2, with D uncertain. V gave up 0 bases and J gave up 0 bases, with 17 bases separating them. Germline loops: CDR1 SGHVS, CDR2 FNYEAQ. The CDR3 spans 18 residues. The CDR3 region is CASSLADPRLHANYGYTF. The CDR3 coding sequence is TGTGCCAGCAGCTTAGCCGATCCGCGGCTCCATGCTAACTATGGCTACACCTTC. Variable domain in full (rest from reference TRBV7-6 and TRBJ1-2): GAGVSQSPRYKVTKRGQDVALRCDPISGHVSLYWYRQALGQGPEFLTYFNYEAQQDKSGLPNDRFSAERPEGSISTLTIQRTEQRDSAMYRCASSLADPRLHANYGYTFGSGTRLTVV.

J is TRBJ2-1 and V is TRBV29-1; 11 nucleotides agree with TRBD2. J lost 5 bases, V lost 6 bases, and 6 bases had no gene match. CDR3 length: 14 amino acids. Germline V gene sequence: CDR1 SQVTM, CDR2 ANQGSEA. CDR3 nucleotides: TGCAGCGTCAAACTAGCGGGAGTCCACAATGAGCAGTTCTTC. It yields the protein CSVKLAGVHNEQFF.

The chain links TRBV7-6 to TRBJ2-5; TRBD1 matches at 8 bases. The germline V gene has CDR1 SGHVS and CDR2 FNYEAQ. The CDR3 has 17 residues. The trim removed 5 bases at V and 2 bases at J, leaving 13 bases unmatched. CDR3 coding DNA: TGTGCCAGCAGCCTCCATCCCGGGACAGGCCTACAAGAGACCCAGTACTTC. Translated, it gives CASSLHPGTGLQETQYF.

To note about this clone: The identical CDR3 is also encoded by other nucleotide sequences in the sample. The chain uses TRBV5-1 and TRBJ2-7, with 10 bases lining up with TRBD1. Germline CDR1 SGHRS, CDR2 YFSETQ. The CDR3 is made up of 14 amino acids. The V segment lost 4 bases and the J segment 2 bases; nucleotides outside the gene matches: 3. The CDR3: CASSVGQGAYEQYF. CDR3 DNA: TGCGCCAGCAGCGTTGGACAGGGGGCCTACGAGCAGTACTTC. The full variable domain, its missing parts supplied by reference TRBV5-1 and TRBJ2-7, is KAGVTQTPRYLIKTRGQQVTLSCSPISGHRSVSWYQQTPGQGLQFLFEYFSETQRNKGNFPGRFSGRQFSNSRSEMNVSTLELGDSALYLCASSVGQGAYEQYFGPGTRLTVT.

V gene TRBV7-9 combines with J gene TRBJ1-2; D ambiguous. The CDR3 has 12 residues. Germline values: CDR1 SEHNR, CDR2 FQNEAQ (reference sequence). V lost 5 bases and J 10 bases, leaving 14 bases between the germline ends. CDR3 in DNA: TGTGCCAGCAGCCCCCCCTCCGGTACCTACACCTTC. It encodes CASSPPSGTYTF.

The CDR3 sequence: CASSPERGLDTQYF. The CDR3 region has the DNA TGTGCCAGCAGCCCGGAGCGGGGTTTAGATACGCAGTATTTT. This chain uses TRBV11-2 with TRBJ2-3, with 7 positions matching TRBD2. V lost 5 bases, J lost 5 bases, and 7 bases stayed unmatched. Germline CDR1 is SGHAT and CDR2 is FQNNGV. The CDR3 runs to 14 residues.

V is TRBV5-5 and J is TRBJ2-7; a weak D match, TRBD2 (5 bases). V was pared by 3 bases and J by 3 bases, with 10 bases between. CDR1 and CDR2 (germline): SGHKS, YYEKEE (reference sequence). The CDR3 covers 13 residues. This chain's CDR3 is CASSYGLNYEQYF. For the CDR3, the DNA is TGTGCCAGCAGCTATGGACTGAACTACGAGCAGTACTTC.

The J gene is TRBJ2-5, the V gene TRBV7-9; 9 bases are a match to TRBD1. The CDR3 runs to 15 residues. V was pared by 5 bases and J by 5 bases, with 9 bases of the junction left unmatched. Per germline, CDR1 SEHNR and CDR2 FQNEAQ (reference sequence). CDR3 residues: CASSQWDRVIETQYF. The CDR3 DNA is TGTGCCAGCAGCCAATGGGACAGGGTGATCGAGACCCAGTACTTC.

In this sample, this clone turned up once. The rearrangement joins TRBV5-6 to TRBJ2-5; maybe TRBD1 (5 bases). CDR1 is SGHDT and CDR2 is YYEEEE in the germline V gene. CDR3 length: 15 residues. V lost 4 bases and J 3 bases, leaving 16 bases between the germline ends. Written as DNA, the CDR3 is TGTGCCAGCAGCCCTGCCCCGGACAATAAAGAGACCCAGTACTTC. Translated: CASSPAPDNKETQYF.

The V and J genes are TRBV28 and TRBJ2-1; D is undetermined. Trimming removed 6 bases from V and 11 bases from J, with 17 bases in between. This CDR3 region has 13 residues. From germline, CDR1 is MDHEN and CDR2 SYDVKM. The CDR3 is CASSSPNSEKQFF. The CDR3, as DNA: TGTGCCAGCAGCTCTCCAAATTCGGAGAAGCAGTTCTTC.

The chain employs TRBV5-1 and TRBJ2-7; D is tentatively TRBD1 or TRBD2 (5 bases each). Trimming left V 6 bases short and J 4 bases short, with 17 bases between. CDR1 is SGHRS and CDR2 is YFSETQ in the germline V gene. The CDR3 covers 14 residues. CDR3: CASMGSEGSYEQYF. As DNA, the CDR3 is TGCGCCAGCATGGGAAGTGAGGGGAGTTACGAGCAGTACTTC.

With respect to this clone: In the same sample, other DNA sequences code for this CDR3. The chain has TRBV6-1 and TRBJ2-7; a weak D match, TRBD2 (6 bases). The CDR3 extends over 14 amino acids. The V end lost 0 bases, the J end lost 2 bases, and 8 bases lay between the germline ends. Looked up from germline, CDR1 is MNHNS and CDR2 is SASEGT. The CDR3: CASSEAGGTYEQYF. As DNA, the CDR3 is TGTGCCAGCAGTGAAGCCGGGGGAACCTACGAGCAGTACTTC.

The chain employs TRBV6-1 and TRBJ1-1; D is unresolved. This CDR3 is built from 15 residues. Germline V gene sequence: CDR1 MNHNS, CDR2 SASEGT. V was pared by 4 bases and J by 3 bases, with 15 bases between. The CDR3 spells CASSGDTLADTEAFF. The CDR3 bases are TGTGCCAGCAGTGGTGACACCTTGGCGGACACTGAAGCTTTCTTT.

J is TRBJ1-1 and V is TRBV2; D gene unclear. The CDR3 has 13 amino acids. The germline V and J ends were trimmed by 4 bases and 3 bases, with 9 bases remaining between them. CDR1 is SNHLY, CDR2 FYNNEI, per germline. CDR3 residues: CASSAGPYTEAFF. The CDR3 coding sequence is TGTGCCAGCAGTGCAGGACCCTACACTGAAGCTTTCTTT.

The chain joins TRBV4-3 to TRBJ1-1; maybe TRBD1 (5 bases). Trimming stripped 3 bases from V and 10 bases from J, with 21 bases between. Germline CDR1 LGHNA, CDR2 YSLEER. The CDR3 has 15 amino acids. CDR3: CASSQSLEGSRVAFF. The CDR3 nucleotides are TGCGCCAGCAGCCAGAGCCTAGAGGGGTCTCGTGTAGCTTTCTTT.

Notes on this clone: The identical CDR3 is also encoded by other nucleotide sequences in the sample. The chain is built from TRBV5-1 and TRBJ2-3; D gene unclear. The CDR3 is made up of 13 amino acids. Trimming stripped 4 bases from V and 1 base from J, with 7 bases between. CDR1 is SGHRS, CDR2 YFSETQ, per germline. CDR3 in DNA: TGCGCCAGCAGCCCGCCGGGCACAGATACGCAGTATTTT. Translation: CASSPPGTDTQYF.